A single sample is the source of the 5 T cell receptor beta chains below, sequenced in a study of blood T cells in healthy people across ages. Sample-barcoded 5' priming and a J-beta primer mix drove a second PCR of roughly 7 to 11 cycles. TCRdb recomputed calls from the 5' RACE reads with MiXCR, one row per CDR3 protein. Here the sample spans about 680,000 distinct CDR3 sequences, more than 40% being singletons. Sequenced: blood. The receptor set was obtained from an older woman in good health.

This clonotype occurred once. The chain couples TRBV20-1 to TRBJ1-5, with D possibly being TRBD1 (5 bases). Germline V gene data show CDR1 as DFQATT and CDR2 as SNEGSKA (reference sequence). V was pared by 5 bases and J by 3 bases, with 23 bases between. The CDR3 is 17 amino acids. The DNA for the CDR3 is TGCAGTGCTCAGATCTCGGGGGGGATCTCGGTCAATCAGCCCCAGCATTTT. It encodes CSAQISGGISVNQPQHF.

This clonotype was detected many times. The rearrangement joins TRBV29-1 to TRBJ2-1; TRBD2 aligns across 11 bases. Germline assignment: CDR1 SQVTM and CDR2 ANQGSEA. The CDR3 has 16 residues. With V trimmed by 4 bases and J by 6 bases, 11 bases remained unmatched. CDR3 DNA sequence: TGCAGCGTTGCTATCACTAGCGGGAGCGTCGGCAATGAGCAGTTCTTC. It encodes CSVAITSGSVGNEQFF.

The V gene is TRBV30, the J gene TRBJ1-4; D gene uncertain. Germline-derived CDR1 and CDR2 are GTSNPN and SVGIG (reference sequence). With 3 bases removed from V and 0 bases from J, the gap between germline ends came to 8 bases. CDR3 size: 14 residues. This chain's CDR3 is CAWSPRATNEKLFF. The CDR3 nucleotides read TGTGCCTGGAGCCCGAGGGCAACTAATGAAAAACTGTTTTTT.

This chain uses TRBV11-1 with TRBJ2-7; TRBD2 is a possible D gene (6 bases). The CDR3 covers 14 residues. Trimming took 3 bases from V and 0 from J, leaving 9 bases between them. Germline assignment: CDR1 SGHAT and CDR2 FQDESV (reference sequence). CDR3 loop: CASSFGGISYEQYF. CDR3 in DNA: TGTGCCAGCAGCTTTGGCGGGATCTCCTACGAGCAGTACTTC.

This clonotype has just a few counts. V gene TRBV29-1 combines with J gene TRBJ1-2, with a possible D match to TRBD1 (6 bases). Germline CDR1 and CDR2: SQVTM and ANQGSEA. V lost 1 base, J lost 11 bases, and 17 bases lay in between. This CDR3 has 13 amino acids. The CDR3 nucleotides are TGCAGCGTTGAAGGGGAAGGAGGGGGGGAGTACACCTTC. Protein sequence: CSVEGEGGGEYTF.